This T cell receptor (beta chain) was found in a study of Tregs in tolerant kidney transplant recipients. This table comes from immunoSEQ multiplex PCR, and its TCRdb copy is limited to in-frame clones, with some not included. The sample shows 100,000 to 150,000 clones, almost 95% of them seen only once. The CDR3 consists of 15 residues. The junction had 3 bases not matched to a gene; V was cut back by 0 bases and J by 3 bases. Germline assignment: CDR1 ENHRY and CDR2 SYGVKD. This receptor was obtained from a human donor in good health. The sequencing sample was made of CD4+ T cells from blood. The chain recombines TRBV10-3 with TRBJ2-7; 9 positions match TRBD2. CDR3: CAISESGSGSYEQYF. For the CDR3, the DNA is TGTGCCATCAGTGAGTCGGGTAGCGGGAGCTACGAGCAGTACTTC.